This record covers a single T cell receptor beta chain. Trimming took 0 bases from V and 5 from J; bases not matched to a gene: 4. The CDR3 spans 15 residues. CDR1 DFQATT and CDR2 SNEGSKA come from the germline V gene (reference sequence). The time point denotes: persistent/refractory GD, antithyroid drugs over 5 years with positive TRAb. From PBMCs, RNA was extracted and then used to make the TCR library. The data originate from a study of regulatory T cells in long-lasting Graves disease. Through Arm-PCR of CDR3 regions and iRepertoire HTBI primers, TCR beta libraries were built. TCRdb reprocessed the multiplex PCR reads via MiXCR and lists one record per CDR3 protein. The repertoire holds hundreds of thousands of distinct CDR3 sequences, with 20% to 25% as singletons.

This receptor was identified in a female donor with Graves disease. Sample: peripheral blood mononuclear cells (PBMCs), taken when the disease was refractory, from a patient treated with antithyroid drugs. The V and J genes are TRBV20-1 and TRBJ1-4; 9 bases are shared with TRBD1. The CDR3 sequence is CSARDLGQGNEKLFF. As DNA, the CDR3 is TGCAGTGCTAGAGATTTGGGACAGGGAAATGAAAAACTGTTTTTT.